This TCR beta chain comes out of a study of molecular identifiers for immune sequencing clone quantification. Study results and limitations: Shared barcodes on identical TCR molecules could underestimate the sizes of highly expanded clones. Effector cells had over 98% of their molecules in clones above 20 RNA copies, while naive cells had under 1%.

TCRdb re-derived calls from the PCR reads in MiXCR, one entry per CDR3 protein. The data show about 510,000 distinct CDR3 sequences, about 21% seen once. Turning to this clonotype: Its antigen is not known. This may come from a read error, since a much larger clone is one base off.

The CDR3 is 14 residues long. The germline V gene encodes CDR1 PRHDT and CDR2 FYEKMQ (reference sequence). Sequencing input: naive CD8+ T cells from blood, with Jurkat cell RNA spiked in. Subset in this sample: FACS-sorted CD8+CD4-CCR7+CD45RA+ naive T cells. The genes are TRBV13 and TRBJ2-3; D is uncertain. The sequence derives from a human donor in good health. Some libraries in this study had Jurkat cell RNA spiked in. In nucleotides, the CDR3 is TGTGCCAGCCGCTTTCGTGGACCTTCGGATACGCAGTATTTT. This codes for CASRFRGPSDTQYF.